This T cell receptor (beta chain) was obtained from a study of blood T cell repertoires in COVID-19. Study context: Some COVID-19 samples were acute and others convalescent; all came from the United States, Italy and Spain. Sample material is recorded as cDNA or gDNA derived from T cells, B-cell-depleted T cells, or PBMCs.

Trimming took 5 bases from V and 3 from J; bases not matched to a gene: 8. Per the germline V gene, CDR1 is SQVTM and CDR2 is ANQGSEA. This CDR3 has 15 amino acids. Authors' data handling: Scientists estimated how many nucleated cells there were by amplifying reference gene primers. Assay: immunoSEQ multiplex PCR; the TCRdb copy retains only in-frame clones and omits some. The D gene and trimming were derived from the DNA, and the V and J assignments and clone size from that table. The sample records approximately 100,000 clones, roughly 91% being singletons. The chain links TRBV29-1 to TRBJ2-3, with TRBD1 matching 10 bases. The sequence was obtained from a human donor in a cohort sampled during active COVID-19. What was sequenced was peripheral blood. DNA of the CDR3: TGCAGCGTTTTAAAAATGGGACAGGGGACAGATACGCAGTATTTT. It codes for CSVLKMGQGTDTQYF.